Below, 20 T cell receptor beta chains from the same sample are listed, as sequenced in a study of blood T cells in healthy people across ages (dated by TCRdb to between 2014 and 2017). The library was prepared using 5' RACE. The instrument given in TCRdb is Illumina HiSeq 2500. A second roughly 7 to 11 cycle PCR used a sample-barcoded 5' primer and a J-beta primer mix. In TCRdb, the public reads were trimmed at Q25 with fastp and aligned with MiXCR, with productive beta chains retained. Rows are combined by CDR3 protein, so each entry shows the most common genes and DNA. This sample is represented by fewer than 950,000 distinct CDR3 sequences; about 34% of them were singletons. 10% to 15% of the sample comes from the top ten. The sequenced material came from blood. These receptors all come from a man aged 18 to 29 in good health.

This chain uses TRBV12-3 or TRBV12-4 with TRBJ2-7, with no clear D. The CDR3 contains 13 residues. V was trimmed by 3 bases and J by 2 bases, leaving 8 bases between them. CDR3 sequence (DNA): TGTGCCAGCAGTTTTCGGCGAACCTACGAGCAGTACTTC. Translating gives CASSFRRTYEQYF.

This chain uses TRBV20-1 with TRBJ1-4; the match to TRBD1 covers 7 bases. This CDR3 spans 18 amino acids. V trimming: 0 bases; J trimming: 5 bases; junction bases outside the gene matches: 15. Germline V gene lookup returns CDR1 DFQATT and CDR2 SNEGSKA (reference sequence). CDR3 amino acids: CSARDHFDRQGLNEKLFF. Written as DNA, the CDR3 is TGCAGTGCTAGAGATCACTTCGATCGACAGGGATTGAATGAAAAACTGTTTTTT.

There are many counts of this clonotype. This chain uses TRBV2 with TRBJ2-5, with a weak D call TRBD2 (6 bases). Germline V lookup: CDR1 SNHLY, CDR2 FYNNEI. V shed 1 base and J shed 4 bases, with 16 bases lying between them. The CDR3 is 16 residues long. The CDR3 region is CASSEGKGSGGETQYF. CDR3 bases: TGTGCCAGCAGTGAAGGGAAAGGTAGCGGTGGAGAGACCCAGTACTTC.

The CDR3 DNA sequence: TGTGCCAGCAGCTGGAGGACTAGCGGGGACAAAAACATTCAGTACTTC. It translates to CASSWRTSGDKNIQYF. The chain links TRBV7-9 to TRBJ2-4, with TRBD2 identical over 12 bases. V gave up 4 bases and J gave up 3 bases; unmatched junction bases: 4. Germline CDR1 SEHNR, CDR2 FQNEAQ (reference sequence). The CDR3 runs 16 residues.

The chain combines TRBV12-3 or TRBV12-4 with TRBJ2-5, with 12 bases aligning to TRBD2. The CDR3 covers 16 residues. Trimming took 2 bases from V and 5 from J; bases not matched to a gene: 6. This CDR3 is CASSLTLAGGHETQYF. The CDR3 bases are TGTGCCAGCAGTTTAACCCTAGCGGGGGGGCACGAGACCCAGTACTTC.

This chain connects TRBV5-5 to TRBJ1-6; D perhaps matches TRBD1 (6 bases). V gave up 0 bases and J gave up 9 bases, with 16 bases separating them. The germline V gene encodes CDR1 SGHKS and CDR2 YYEKEE (reference sequence). The CDR3 covers 16 residues. CDR3 loop: CASSLAPGVRGSPLHF. The CDR3 DNA sequence: TGTGCCAGCAGCTTGGCCCCAGGGGTCCGGGGTTCACCCCTCCACTTT.

The chain employs TRBV4-1 and TRBJ1-1; D not resolved. CDR1 and CDR2 (germline): MGHRA, YSYEKL. CDR3 length: 16 amino acids. V lost 0 bases, J lost 1 base, and 12 bases lay in between. CDR3 in DNA: TGCGCCAGCAGCCAAGACGCCGGACGGCAGAACACTGAAGCTTTCTTT. Protein product: CASSQDAGRQNTEAFF.

This clonotype was detected a few times. The rearrangement links TRBV9 to TRBJ1-2, with 8 nucleotides matching TRBD1. This CDR3 has 13 residues. Trimming removed 7 bases from V and 3 bases from J; junction bases left unmatched: 5. CDR1 is SGDLS and CDR2 is YYNGEE in the germline V gene. This chain's CDR3 is CASERTGHYGYTF. The CDR3 DNA reads TGTGCCAGCGAACGGACAGGGCACTATGGCTACACCTTC.

The chain links TRBV7-9 to TRBJ1-1; D uncertain. CDR3 length: 14 residues. The germline V gene has CDR1 SEHNR and CDR2 FQNEAQ (reference sequence). Trimming pared 2 bases from V and 1 base from J, leaving 8 bases between. The CDR3 coding sequence is TGTGCCAGCAGCTTAACGAGGGAGAACACTGAAGCTTTCTTT. This gives the protein CASSLTRENTEAFF.

This clonotype occurred many times. The J gene is TRBJ2-1, the V gene TRBV12-3 or TRBV12-4, with D unclear. V lost 3 bases to trimming and J lost 7 bases, with 10 bases between them. There are 13 residues in the CDR3. CDR3 bases: TGTGCCAGCAGTTTCGAATGGGGAAATGAGCAGTTCTTC. This gives the protein CASSFEWGNEQFF.

In regard to this clonotype: Sequence at one end of the junction differs from germline and may be a read error. The rearrangement uses TRBV7-2 and TRBJ2-5; no definite D call. The J call may be mistaken, given a closer DNA end match to TRBJ2-7. The CDR3 is 14 amino acids. Germline V gene lookup returns CDR1 SGHTA and CDR2 FQGNSA. CDR3 nucleotide sequence: TGTGCCGGCAGCTTAGTAATCCAGGAGAGCGAGCAGTACTTC. Its translation is CAGSLVIQESEQYF.

The V call is TRBV2, the J call TRBJ2-1; 16 bases are a match to TRBD2. Germline V lookup: CDR1 SNHLY, CDR2 FYNNEI. The CDR3 is 17 residues long. J lost 6 bases, V lost 3 bases, and 5 bases had no gene match. CDR3 residues: CASSDPGTSGGANEQFF. Here the CDR3 DNA reads TGTGCCAGCAGTGATCCAGGGACTAGCGGGGGGGCCAATGAGCAGTTCTTC.

The table lists this clonotype with a few counts. The chain joins TRBV10-2 to TRBJ1-5; D remains ambiguous. Trimming shortened V by 7 bases and J by 2 bases, and 6 bases separated the two germline ends. This CDR3 contains 12 residues. Germline V gene data show CDR1 as WSHSY and CDR2 as SAAADI. CDR3 nucleotides: TGCGCCAGCAAAGAGCGCAATCAGCCCCAGCATTTT. Protein sequence: CASKERNQPQHF.

The V call is TRBV29-1, the J call TRBJ2-1; TRBD2 matches at 11 bases. The V and J ends lost 5 bases and 4 bases, in that order; junction bases with no gene match: 4. The CDR3 runs 14 residues. CDR1 SQVTM and CDR2 ANQGSEA come from the germline V gene. Here the CDR3 DNA reads TGCAGCGTTAGGGGACTAGCGGTTTACAATGAGCAGTTCTTC. This translates into CSVRGLAVYNEQFF.

This clonotype has more than one count but fewer than ten. This chain joins TRBV4-1 and TRBJ2-6; D may be TRBD1 or TRBD2 (5 bases each). Germline V gene lookup returns CDR1 MGHRA and CDR2 YSYEKL. Trimming took 4 bases from V and 0 from J, leaving 16 bases between them. The CDR3 is made up of 18 amino acids. Here the CDR3 DNA reads TGCGCCAGCAGCCCGTCGGGGACGGTCTACTCTGGGGCCAACGTCCTGACTTTC. Translated, it gives CASSPSGTVYSGANVLTF.

This clonotype has more than one count but fewer than ten. The rearrangement uses TRBV11-2 and TRBJ2-7; D remains ambiguous. Trimming left V 5 bases short and J 1 base short, with 9 bases between. Germline loops: CDR1 SGHAT, CDR2 FQNNGV. This CDR3 has 13 residues. The CDR3 coding sequence is TGTGCCAGCAGCATCTGGGGATCCTACGAGCAGTACTTC. This gives the protein CASSIWGSYEQYF. Full variable domain (remainder filled in from reference TRBV11-2 and TRBJ2-7): EAGVAQSPRYKIIEKRQSVAFWCNPISGHATLYWYQQILGQGPKLLIQFQNNGVVDDSQLPKDRFSAERLKGVDSTLKIQPAKLEDSAVYLCASSIWGSYEQYFGPGTRLTVT.

The chain combines TRBV28 with TRBJ1-2; a weak D match, TRBD1 (6 bases). Germline V gene sequence: CDR1 MDHEN, CDR2 SYDVKM. V shed 6 bases and J shed 2 bases, with 19 bases lying between them. The CDR3 length is 16 residues. The CDR3 bases are TGTGCCAGCAGCTCGATCAGGGGTTTTGCAAACTATGGCTACACCTTC. Translated: CASSSIRGFANYGYTF.

With regard to this clonotype: This may arise from a read error, as a much more abundant clone is one base away. The V call is TRBV12-3 or TRBV12-4, the J call TRBJ2-7, with D possibly being TRBD1 or TRBD2 (5 bases each). V was shortened by 7 bases and J by 5 bases, with 15 bases between the two germline ends. The length of the CDR3 is 13 residues. This chain's CDR3 is CASIKVRGNEQYF. CDR3 nucleotides: TGTGCCAGCATCAAAGTGAGGGGAAACGAGCAGTACTTC.

The V and J genes are TRBV21-1 and TRBJ2-7. TRBV21-1 is given as a pseudogene. The length of the CDR3 is 14 residues. The DNA of the CDR3 is TGTGCCAGCAGCAAAGCAGAAGGTTCCTACGAGCAGTACTTC. This gives the protein CASSKAEGSYEQYF.

J is TRBJ2-5 and V is TRBV11-1; D may be TRBD1 or TRBD2 (5 bases each). The CDR3 runs 15 residues. V lost 7 bases to trimming and J lost 1 base, with 16 bases between them. Germline-derived CDR1 and CDR2 are SGHAT and FQDESV (reference sequence). This CDR3 reads CASNKGTGPQETQYF. CDR3 DNA sequence: TGTGCCAGCAACAAAGGGACCGGTCCCCAAGAGACCCAGTACTTC.